This T cell receptor (beta chain) is from a study of cytomegalovirus exposure and HLA in healthy donors. Regarding the study as a whole: Analyses of presence/absence relied on an assumption of roughly uniform sequencing depth across donors. By a later analysis, the bulk of CMV-associated TCR beta chains appeared HLA-restricted.

PCR involved 60 Vbeta and 13 Jbeta primers. Only in-frame clones appear in the TCRdb table, and some are missing; sequencing was by immunoSEQ multiplex PCR. Its table lists 190,000 or so clones. A word on this clone: Its antigen remains unidentified.

The V gene's germline CDR1 is GTSNPN and CDR2 SVGIG (reference sequence). With 2 bases removed from V and 5 bases from J, the gap between germline ends came to 11 bases. The CDR3 covers 13 residues. Specimen: PBMCs. The gene calls are TRBV30 and TRBJ2-3; weak D call: TRBD2 (6 bases). This TCR was sampled from a boy aged 10-17 years in good health and CMV-seronegative. In DNA, the CDR3 is TGTGCCTGGAGTCGGGACTTCAAAGATACGCAGTATTTT. Its protein product is CAWSRDFKDTQYF.